The 32 T cell receptor beta chains in this list originate from one sample, sequenced in a study of T-cell memory formation after mild COVID-19. A single record per CDR3 protein comes from TCRdb applying MiXCR to the 5' RACE reads. This sample has tens of thousands of distinct CDR3 sequences, with 6% to 7% found just once. Sequenced sample: PBMCs or a T cell subset sorted from them (not recorded which). The origin of the receptors is an adult who had mild COVID-19 (a few samples of this study predate the infection). Cell type and time point are not known.

This clonotype has ten or more counts. The CDR3 here is CASTSGQGTEAFF. The CDR3 DNA follows: TGTGCCAGCACGTCGGGACAGGGCACTGAAGCTTTCTTT. V is TRBV12-3 or TRBV12-4 and J is TRBJ1-1, with 9 nucleotides matching TRBD1. This CDR3 has 13 residues. Trimming at V came to 7 bases and at J to 4 bases, leaving 4 bases not matched to a gene.

In this sample, this clonotype turned up many times. The chain carries TRBV12-3 or TRBV12-4 and TRBJ2-6; no clear D gene. Trimming left V 3 bases short and J 0 bases short, with 9 bases between. CDR3 size: 16 residues. In DNA, the CDR3 is TGTGCCAGCAGTTTGATTTCCGGCTCTGGGGCCAACGTCCTGACTTTC. It codes for CASSLISGSGANVLTF.

This clonotype was detected ten times or more. The chain links TRBV4-1 to TRBJ2-7; D is undetermined. CDR3 length equals 15 residues. Germline V gene sequence: CDR1 MGHRA, CDR2 YSYEKL. Trimming pared 1 base from V and 3 bases from J, leaving 13 bases between. Here the CDR3 reads CASSQAAQPFYEQYF. The CDR3 coding sequence is TGCGCCAGCAGCCAAGCGGCACAACCCTTCTACGAGCAGTACTTC.

This clonotype has only a few counts. The V call is TRBV30, the J call TRBJ1-5; D remains ambiguous. The V gene's germline CDR1 is GTSNPN and CDR2 SVGIG (reference sequence). Trimming shortened V by 2 bases and J by 4 bases, and 18 bases separated the two germline ends. The CDR3 has 16 residues. The CDR3 bases are TGTGCCTGGAGTACTCTTCTGTCAGACGGTAATCAGCCCCAGCATTTT. Its translation: CAWSTLLSDGNQPQHF.

The V gene is TRBV7-9, the J gene TRBJ2-3; the D call may be TRBD1 or TRBD2 (5 bases each). V was pared by 5 bases and J by 6 bases, with 30 bases between. The CDR3 has 19 residues. Per the germline V gene, CDR1 is SEHNR and CDR2 is FQNEAQ (reference sequence). CDR3 nucleotides: TGTGCCAGCAGCCCTTACCCGCGACCACCGGGACCTAAGGGGGATACGCAGTATTTT. It specifies CASSPYPRPPGPKGDTQYF.

Ten or more counts support this clonotype. The V call is TRBV7-9, the J call TRBJ2-3; D is ambiguous. V lost 5 bases and J lost 6, with 3 bases in between. The CDR3 covers 10 residues. CDR1 SEHNR and CDR2 FQNEAQ come from the germline V gene (reference sequence). The CDR3 nucleotides read TGTGCCAGCAGCGCGGATACGCAGTATTTT. Its translation is CASSADTQYF.

Many counts were recorded for this clonotype. The chain combines TRBV5-1 with TRBJ1-1; D may be TRBD1 (6 bases). Trimming stripped 0 bases from V and 4 bases from J, with 10 bases between. The CDR3 contains 14 residues. In germline, CDR1 is SGHRS, CDR2 YFSETQ. CDR3 nucleotide sequence: TGCGCCAGCAGCTTGGGACAGGTCATCACTGAAGCTTTCTTT. Translation gives CASSLGQVITEAFF. The full variable domain, rest sourced from reference TRBV5-1 and TRBJ1-1, is KAGVTQTPRYLIKTRGQQVTLSCSPISGHRSVSWYQQTPGQGLQFLFEYFSETQRNKGNFPGRFSGRQFSNSRSEMNVSTLELGDSALYLCASSLGQVITEAFFGQGTRLTVV.

This clonotype was found many times. This chain joins TRBV2 and TRBJ2-5, with D perhaps matching TRBD2 (5 bases). V lost 2 bases to trimming and J lost 2 bases, with 9 bases between them. The CDR3 extends over 14 amino acids. CDR1 and CDR2 (germline): SNHLY, FYNNEI. The CDR3: CASSERELQETQYF. The CDR3 DNA reads TGTGCCAGCAGTGAAAGGGAGCTTCAAGAGACCCAGTACTTC.

This chain links TRBV15 with TRBJ2-1; no reliable D call. The CDR3 length is 12 residues. In germline, CDR1 is LNHNV, CDR2 YYDKDF (reference sequence). V was trimmed by 5 bases and J by 9 bases, leaving 11 bases between them. Here the CDR3 DNA reads TGTGCCACCAGCGGCCCCAAAAGTGAGCAGTTCTTC. Protein: CATSGPKSEQFF.

This clonotype was seen many times. This chain connects TRBV7-2 to TRBJ2-7, with 7 bases matching TRBD1. CDR1 is SGHTA and CDR2 is FQGNSA in the germline V gene. The CDR3 is 15 amino acids. Losses at the gene ends were 4 bases for V and 1 base for J; bases not matched to a gene: 7. The CDR3 here is CASSSLDRASYEQYF. CDR3 DNA: TGTGCCAGCAGCTCCCTAGACAGGGCGTCCTACGAGCAGTACTTC.

This clonotype is medium-sized (0.01 to 0.1%) in the sample. The chain employs TRBV24-1 and TRBJ2-1; 9 bases align to TRBD1. This CDR3 is 16 amino acids long. Trimming at V came to 3 bases and at J to 5 bases, leaving 7 bases not matched to a gene. Looked up from germline, CDR1 is KGHDR and CDR2 is SFDVKD. CDR3 in DNA: TGTGCCACCAGTGATCCGGACAGGGGACACCACAATGAGCAGTTCTTC. Translated: CATSDPDRGHHNEQFF.

This clonotype was seen at least ten times. The chain employs TRBV5-8 and TRBJ2-1; a possible D gene is TRBD1 (5 bases). The CDR3 length is 15 residues. The germline V and J ends were trimmed by 1 base and 8 bases, with 16 bases remaining between them. CDR1 is SGHTS, CDR2 YDEGEE, per germline. CDR3 DNA sequence: TGTGCCAGCAGCTTGCGTCAGGGTATATCGTATGAGCAGTTCTTC. Protein product: CASSLRQGISYEQFF.

This clonotype occurred many times. This chain links TRBV15 with TRBJ2-3; TRBD1 might be the D (5 bases). Between the trimmed V and J ends, which lost 3 bases and 2 bases, there was a span of 18 bases. CDR3 size: 17 residues. CDR1 is LNHNV and CDR2 is YYDKDF in the germline V gene (reference sequence). CDR3 coding DNA: TGTGCCACCAGCAGCGGCACCTCCGGCAGGGACACAGATACGCAGTATTTT. Residues: CATSSGTSGRDTDTQYF.

Many counts were recorded for this clonotype. The CDR3 loop is CASSLRQGSTDTQYF. The CDR3 DNA reads TGTGCCAGCAGTCTCCGACAGGGCAGCACAGATACGCAGTATTTT. This rearrangement joins TRBV12-3 or TRBV12-4 to TRBJ2-3, with 7 bases identical to TRBD1. V gave up 5 bases and J gave up 0 bases; unmatched junction bases: 5. CDR3 length: 15 residues.

This clonotype showed up many times. The V call is TRBV9, the J call TRBJ2-5; the D is unclear. With 0 bases removed from V and 2 bases from J, the gap between germline ends came to 8 bases. CDR3 size: 14 residues. Germline V CDR1 and CDR2: SGDLS, YYNGEE. The CDR3 spells CASSVAILQETQYF. Here the CDR3 DNA reads TGTGCCAGCAGCGTAGCTATCCTGCAAGAGACCCAGTACTTC.

There are many counts of this clonotype. The rearrangement joins TRBV7-9 to TRBJ2-1; no clear D. V was cut by 2 bases and J by 14 bases, with 25 bases left in between. The length of the CDR3 is 16 residues. CDR1 is SEHNR and CDR2 is FQNEAQ in the germline V gene (reference sequence). The CDR3 is CASSLRPEAPLQSEFF. CDR3 nucleotide sequence: TGTGCCAGCAGCTTAAGGCCAGAAGCCCCCTTACAAAGTGAGTTCTTC.

A remark on this clonotype: An end of the junction differs from the germline gene, which may be a read error. This chain joins TRBV20-1 and TRBJ2-1; 8 bases agree with TRBD1. The CDR3 is made up of 15 amino acids. CDR1 and CDR2 from the germline V gene are DFQATT and SNEGSKA (reference sequence). Here the CDR3 reads CSASNRGRHDNEQLF. DNA for the CDR3: TGCAGTGCTAGCAACAGGGGGAGGCACGACAATGAGCAGCTCTTC.

This clonotype was counted many times. The J gene is TRBJ1-2, the V gene TRBV5-1; a weak D match, TRBD1 (6 bases). This CDR3 comprises 14 residues. With 0 bases removed from V and 2 bases from J, the gap between germline ends came to 8 bases. The V gene's germline CDR1 is SGHRS and CDR2 YFSETQ. The CDR3 reads CASSLADRNYGYTF. The CDR3 coding sequence is TGCGCCAGCAGCTTGGCCGACAGGAACTATGGCTACACCTTC. The full variable domain, with the rest looked up from reference TRBV5-1 and TRBJ1-2, is KAGVTQTPRYLIKTRGQQVTLSCSPISGHRSVSWYQQTPGQGLQFLFEYFSETQRNKGNFPGRFSGRQFSNSRSEMNVSTLELGDSALYLCASSLADRNYGYTFGSGTRLTVV.

In its sample, this clonotype was seen many times. The V gene is TRBV5-1, the J gene TRBJ2-5; 8 positions agree with TRBD2. The CDR3 loop spans 16 amino acids. Germline trimming cut 2 bases from V and 4 bases from J; bases unmatched to any gene: 10. CDR1 is SGHRS and CDR2 is YFSETQ in the germline V gene. Written as DNA, the CDR3 is TGCGCCAGCAGCTTATCCCTCAGCGGGGGTGGAGAGACCCAGTACTTC. Translation: CASSLSLSGGGETQYF.

The table lists this clonotype with many counts. The rearrangement uses TRBV19 and TRBJ2-7; no firm D call. The length of the CDR3 is 15 residues. The V gene's germline CDR1 is LNHDA and CDR2 SQIVND (reference sequence). Trimming took off 5 bases at V and 0 bases at J, with 14 bases between the two ends. This CDR3 reads CASSPGYGASYEQYF. The DNA for the CDR3 is TGTGCCAGTAGTCCGGGTTACGGAGCCTCCTACGAGCAGTACTTC. Full variable domain (outside the CDR3, taken from reference TRBV19 and TRBJ2-7): DGGITQSPKYLFRKEGQNVTLSCEQNLNHDAMYWYRQDPGQGLRLIYYSQIVNDFQKGDIAEGYSVSREKKESFPLTVTSAQKNPTAFYLCASSPGYGASYEQYFGPGTRLTVT.

This clonotype was seen a handful of times. The junction and the germline gene differ at one end; a read error may be behind it. This chain joins TRBV3-1 and TRBJ2-3; 9 bases map to TRBD2. This CDR3 region has 14 residues. Germline CDR1 reads LGHDT; CDR2 reads YNNKEL (reference sequence). In DNA form, the CDR3 reads TGTGCCAGCAGCCAAGGGGCCGCGGTAGCGGGGGCCCTATTT. Protein: CASSQGAAVAGALF.

The rearrangement uses TRBV20-1 and TRBJ2-3; weak D call: TRBD2 (6 bases). The CDR3 spans 12 residues. From germline, CDR1 is DFQATT and CDR2 SNEGSKA (reference sequence). The CDR3 loop is CSGGAGTDTQYF. CDR3 coding DNA: TGCAGCGGCGGGGCTGGCACAGATACGCAGTATTTT.

This clonotype was detected ten times or more. The CDR3 region is CASSSNRILDRAGANVLTF. DNA for the CDR3: TGCGCCAGCAGCTCGAATCGTATATTAGACAGGGCTGGGGCCAACGTCCTGACTTTC. The rearrangement joins TRBV5-1 to TRBJ2-6; 7 nucleotides align to TRBD1. CDR1 is SGHRS, CDR2 YFSETQ, per germline. The CDR3 extends over 19 amino acids. Unmatched junction bases numbered 14, after V lost 3 bases and J lost 2 bases.

This clonotype has just a few counts. The chain couples TRBV7-9 to TRBJ2-7; 7 positions match TRBD1. The CDR3 length is 14 residues. J lost 3 bases, V lost 3 bases, and 5 bases had no gene match. The germline gives CDR1 SEHNR, CDR2 FQNEAQ (reference sequence). This CDR3 reads CASSFWDRNYEQYF. The CDR3 DNA follows: TGTGCCAGCAGCTTTTGGGACAGAAACTACGAGCAGTACTTC. The full variable domain, with the rest looked up from reference TRBV7-9 and TRBJ2-7, is DTGVSQNPRHKITKRGQNVTFRCDPISEHNRLYWYRQTLGQGPEFLTYFQNEAQLEKSRLLSDRFSAERPKGSFSTLEIQRTEQGDSAMYLCASSFWDRNYEQYFGPGTRLTVT.

This chain uses TRBV4-2 with TRBJ2-7; 7 bases agree with TRBD1. Germline V CDR1 and CDR2: LGHNA, YNFKEQ. CDR3 size: 15 residues. V lost 4 bases to trimming and J lost 4 bases; unmatched junction nucleotides: 10. The CDR3 DNA is TGTGCCAGCAGCCCTACAGGGGCCATGGGATACGAGCAGTACTTC. Amino acid sequence: CASSPTGAMGYEQYF.

The chain links TRBV2 to TRBJ2-5; the D call may be TRBD1 or TRBD2 (5 bases each). The V end was cut by 3 bases, the J end by 5 bases, with 16 bases between. The CDR3 extends over 15 amino acids. CDR1 is SNHLY, CDR2 FYNNEI, per germline. CDR3 nucleotide sequence: TGTGCCAGCAGTGACTTGGGTGGGACGTACGAGACCCAGTACTTC. It translates to CASSDLGGTYETQYF. The complete variable domain, with remaining parts taken from reference TRBV2 and TRBJ2-5, reads EPEVTQTPSHQVTQMGQEVILRCVPISNHLYFYWYRQILGQKVEFLVSFYNNEISEKSEIFDDQFSVERPDGSNFTLKIRSTKLEDSAMYFCASSDLGGTYETQYFGPGTRLLVL.

Many counts were recorded for this clonotype. The V call is TRBV6-5, the J call TRBJ2-3; 9 bases fit TRBD2. The CDR3 consists of 16 residues. Looked up from germline, CDR1 is MNHEY and CDR2 is SVGAGI. Losses at the gene ends were 8 bases for V and 1 base for J; bases not matched to a gene: 10. Written as DNA, the CDR3 is TGTGCCAGCTCGTTCAGCGGGAGGAGGGGCACAGATACGCAGTATTTT. Translated, it gives CASSFSGRRGTDTQYF.

Comments on this clonotype: This sequence may be a read error, since a much larger clone differs from it by one base. The chain has TRBV4-1 and TRBJ2-7; a weak D match, TRBD2 (6 bases). The CDR3 is 16 residues long. CDR1 and CDR2 (germline): MGHRA, YSYEKL. The CDR3 DNA is TGCGCCAGCAGACAAGCCCGGGGGTTTGGCTCCTACGAGCAGTACTTC. Its protein product is CASRQARGFGSYEQYF.

The chain recombines TRBV24-1 with TRBJ2-5; 7 bases are shared with TRBD2. V lost 5 bases to trimming and J lost 0 bases; unmatched junction nucleotides: 5. There are 15 residues in the CDR3. CDR1 is KGHDR and CDR2 is SFDVKD in the germline V gene. CDR3 bases: TGTGCCACCAGTGCCCCGCGGGGGAACCAAGAGACCCAGTACTTC. It yields the protein CATSAPRGNQETQYF.

Many counts were recorded for this clonotype. J is TRBJ2-3 and V is TRBV3-1; 8 bases match TRBD2. Germline CDR1 LGHDT, CDR2 YNNKEL (reference sequence). The ends lost 0 bases at V and 2 bases at J; junction bases unmatched: 7. This CDR3 comprises 17 residues. The CDR3 DNA follows: TGTGCCAGCAGCCAAGATCTGCCACTAGCGGTCACAGATACGCAGTATTTT. Translation gives CASSQDLPLAVTDTQYF.

In its sample, this clonotype was seen once. The CDR3 region is CASSTGTAAYTF. The CDR3 nucleotides are TGTGCCAGCAGCACGGGGACGGCTGCCTACACCTTC. The V and J genes are TRBV9 and TRBJ1-2, with D possibly matching TRBD1 (5 bases). The CDR3 covers 12 residues. V dropped 4 bases and J dropped 10 bases, with 14 bases sitting between them. CDR1 is SGDLS, CDR2 YYNGEE, per germline.

This clonotype came up many times. This chain uses TRBV5-1 with TRBJ2-1, with TRBD2 as a possible D gene (5 bases). There are 13 residues in the CDR3. Trimming cost V 3 bases and J 12 bases, with 16 bases left between them. Germline assignment: CDR1 SGHRS and CDR2 YFSETQ. In DNA form, the CDR3 reads TGCGCCAGCAGCTATGAGCGAGGAGGAGGGCAGTTCTTC. Translating it yields CASSYERGGGQFF. Variable domain in full (rest from reference TRBV5-1 and TRBJ2-1): KAGVTQTPRYLIKTRGQQVTLSCSPISGHRSVSWYQQTPGQGLQFLFEYFSETQRNKGNFPGRFSGRQFSNSRSEMNVSTLELGDSALYLCASSYERGGGQFFGPGTRLTVL.